Below, one T cell receptor beta chain is given with its context. What it recognizes is unknown. The iRepertoire nested amplicon-rescue multiplex PCR amplified TCR alpha and beta CDR3s from RNA. Tissue mRNA or PBMC total RNA, about 95-450 ng, went into one-step reverse transcription and amplification. TCRdb reprocessed the multiplex PCR reads via MiXCR and lists one record per CDR3 protein. The sample lists around 350,000 distinct CDR3 sequences; roughly two fifths were seen once. The source of the sample is a study of glioma-infiltrating T cells. Study-wide context: Sequencing aimed for 4.5- to 10-fold coverage of approximately 990,000 peripheral T cells. Notes on the study in general: Shared blood CDR3 signature motifs marked patients with low tissue-blood divergence. Tissue-blood divergence was below expectation in non-neoplastic patients, above in gliomas.

This clonotype was obtained from a human donor with low-grade glioma or glioblastoma, undergoing nonglioma brain surgery, or in good health (not recorded which). Source material: glioma tissue, nonneoplastic brain tissue, or PBMCs (not recorded which).

In DNA, the CDR3 is TGTGCCAGCAGCTTAGCGAGGACAGGGCCAACTGAAGCTTTCTTT. Its translation: CASSLARTGPTEAFF. The chain uses TRBV7-6 and TRBJ1-1; 8 bases are shared with TRBD1. CDR3 size: 15 residues. With 0 bases clipped from V and 5 bases from J, the junction kept 5 bases outside the gene matches. CDR1 SGHVS and CDR2 FNYEAQ come from the germline V gene.